The table lists the clone carrying this T cell receptor beta chain with a count of one. This sample was taken from a study of blood T cell repertoires in COVID-19. About the study: Acute and convalescent COVID-19 samples came from the United States, Italy and Spain.

Source study methods: Cell counts per sample came from amplifying reference gene primers. Sequencing was performed with immunoSEQ multiplex PCR; in TCRdb, only in-frame clones are kept and a portion is missing. For V, J and clone size, that table is used; D and trimming come from the DNA. The data hold under 65,000 clones, with about 90% observed a single time. The clonotype originates from a man at least 80 years old in a cohort sampled during active COVID-19. The sequenced material came from peripheral blood.

DNA for the CDR3: TGTGCCAGCAGCGTGGGACTAGCGGGAGTGGATACGCAGTATTTT. It specifies CASSVGLAGVDTQYF. The J gene is TRBJ2-3, the V gene TRBV11-2, with 14 bases identical to TRBD2. The length of the CDR3 is 15 residues. Trimming took 5 bases from V and 6 from J; bases not matched to a gene: 4. Germline assignment: CDR1 SGHAT and CDR2 FQNNGV.